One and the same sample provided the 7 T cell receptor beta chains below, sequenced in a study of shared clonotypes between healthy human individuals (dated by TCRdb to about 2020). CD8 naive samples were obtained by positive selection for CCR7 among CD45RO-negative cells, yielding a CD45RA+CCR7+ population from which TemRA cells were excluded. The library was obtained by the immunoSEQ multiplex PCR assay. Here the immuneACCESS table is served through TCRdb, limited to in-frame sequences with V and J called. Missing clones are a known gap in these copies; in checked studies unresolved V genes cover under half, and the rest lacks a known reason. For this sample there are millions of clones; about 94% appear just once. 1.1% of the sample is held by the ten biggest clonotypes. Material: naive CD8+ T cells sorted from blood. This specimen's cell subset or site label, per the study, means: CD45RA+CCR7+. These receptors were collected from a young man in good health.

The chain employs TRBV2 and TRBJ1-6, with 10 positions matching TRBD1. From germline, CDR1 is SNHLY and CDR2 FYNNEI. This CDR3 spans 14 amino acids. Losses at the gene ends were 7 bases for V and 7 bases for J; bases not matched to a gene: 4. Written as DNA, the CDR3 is TGTGCCAGCAATCCGGGACAGGGGAATTCACCCCTCCACTTT. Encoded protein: CASNPGQGNSPLHF.

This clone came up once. CDR3 sequence (DNA): TGTGCCAGCAGCGGGAGGAGGGGCGCCTACAATGAGCAGTTCTTC. Translation: CASSGRRGAYNEQFF. This chain links TRBV9 with TRBJ2-1; TRBD2 is a possible D gene (6 bases). This CDR3 has 15 residues. Germline V gene sequence: CDR1 SGDLS, CDR2 YYNGEE. V was pared by 3 bases and J by 2 bases, with 12 bases between.

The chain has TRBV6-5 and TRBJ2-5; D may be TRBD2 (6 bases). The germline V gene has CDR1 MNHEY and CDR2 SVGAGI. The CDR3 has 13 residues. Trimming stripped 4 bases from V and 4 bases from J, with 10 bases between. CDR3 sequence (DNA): TGTGCCAGCAGTTTGGGACTTTTAGAGACCCAGTACTTC. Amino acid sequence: CASSLGLLETQYF.

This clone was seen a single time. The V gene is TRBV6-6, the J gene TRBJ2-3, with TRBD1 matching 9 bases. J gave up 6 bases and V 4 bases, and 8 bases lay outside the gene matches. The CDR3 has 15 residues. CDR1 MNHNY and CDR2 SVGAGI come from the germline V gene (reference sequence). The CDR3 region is CASSSQGQGWDTQYF. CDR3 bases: TGTGCCAGCAGTTCTCAGGGACAGGGCTGGGATACGCAGTATTTT.

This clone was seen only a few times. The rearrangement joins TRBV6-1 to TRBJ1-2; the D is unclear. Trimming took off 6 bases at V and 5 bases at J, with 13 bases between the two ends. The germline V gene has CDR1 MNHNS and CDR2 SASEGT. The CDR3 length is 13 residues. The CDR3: CASSAGSGYGYTF. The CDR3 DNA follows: TGTGCCAGCAGCGCGGGATCGGGGTATGGCTACACCTTC.

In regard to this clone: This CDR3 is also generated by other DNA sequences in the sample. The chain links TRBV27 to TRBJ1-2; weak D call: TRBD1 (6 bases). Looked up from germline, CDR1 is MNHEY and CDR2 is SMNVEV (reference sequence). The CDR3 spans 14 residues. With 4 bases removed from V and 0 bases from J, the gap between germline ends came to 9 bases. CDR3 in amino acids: CASSSTGANYGYTF. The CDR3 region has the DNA TGTGCCAGCAGTTCGACAGGAGCTAACTATGGCTACACCTTC.

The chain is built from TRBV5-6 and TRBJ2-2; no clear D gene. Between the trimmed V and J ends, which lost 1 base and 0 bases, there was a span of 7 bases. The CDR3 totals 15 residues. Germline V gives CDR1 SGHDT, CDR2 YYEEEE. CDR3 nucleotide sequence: TGTGCCAGCAGCTTGTGGCAGTCGAACACCGGGGAGCTGTTTTTT. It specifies CASSLWQSNTGELFF.